The 8 T cell receptor beta chains given below trace back to one sample, sequenced in a study of cytomegalovirus exposure and HLA in healthy donors. This PCR relied on a set of 60 Vbeta primers and 13 Jbeta primers. Data came from immunoSEQ multiplex PCR; TCRdb stores just in-frame clones and leaves some out. The repertoire includes roughly 92,000 clones, about 7.6% of them detected once, and about 2.1% sits in the top ten. Input material: PBMCs. Receptor source: a man aged 50 or older in good health and CMV-seronegative.

The rearrangement links TRBV6-1 to TRBJ1-1; tentative D call: TRBD1 (6 bases). This CDR3 has 14 residues. Trimming shortened V by 4 bases and J by 1 base, and 10 bases separated the two germline ends. Germline values: CDR1 MNHNS, CDR2 SASEGT. The DNA of the CDR3 is TGTGCCAGCAGTGTACAGGGCTGGAACACTGAAGCTTTCTTT. Protein product: CASSVQGWNTEAFF.

This clone has just a few counts. V is TRBV9 and J is TRBJ2-1; 8 bases fit TRBD2. The CDR3 has 16 amino acids. The junction had 4 bases not matched to a gene; V was cut back by 0 bases and J by 2 bases. Germline V gene data show CDR1 as SGDLS and CDR2 as YYNGEE. CDR3 coding DNA: TGTGCCAGCAGCGTAGTGTTTAGCGGGGCCTACAATGAGCAGTTCTTC. As protein: CASSVVFSGAYNEQFF.

This clone has just a few counts. The V and J genes are TRBV7-9 and TRBJ1-5, with a tentative D call TRBD1 (5 bases). Germline CDR1 SEHNR, CDR2 FQNEAQ (reference sequence). This CDR3 has 13 amino acids. Trimming removed 1 base at V and 8 bases at J, with 9 bases between. The CDR3 DNA reads as TGTGCCAGCAGCTTAGTTGGGGGGGAGCCCCAGCATTTT. It yields the protein CASSLVGGEPQHF.

This clone was seen more than once but under ten times. J is TRBJ2-1 and V is TRBV7-2; TRBD2 aligns across 7 bases. Germline V gene sequence: CDR1 SGHTA, CDR2 FQGNSA. Trimming took 0 bases from V and 8 from J; bases not matched to a gene: 4. The CDR3 runs 14 residues. The CDR3 spells CASSLAGGMDEQFF. CDR3 coding DNA: TGTGCCAGCAGCTTAGCGGGGGGGATGGATGAGCAGTTCTTC.

In this sample, this clone turned up a few times. This chain links TRBV7-9 with TRBJ2-1; the match to TRBD2 covers 9 bases. Germline V gene data show CDR1 as SEHNR and CDR2 as FQNEAQ (reference sequence). The V and J ends lost 4 bases and 8 bases, in that order; junction bases with no gene match: 9. This CDR3 has 15 residues. CDR3 region: CASSWGSGRGDEQFF. The CDR3, as DNA: TGTGCCAGCAGCTGGGGTAGCGGGAGAGGCGATGAGCAGTTCTTC.

This clone was detected a few times. The chain is built from TRBV5-1 and TRBJ2-2; maybe TRBD1 (5 bases). The CDR3 sequence is 13 residues long. The V gene lost 2 bases and the J gene lost 5 bases, with 7 bases spanning the gap. Germline V CDR1 and CDR2: SGHRS, YFSETQ. CDR3 sequence: CASSFQGTGELFF. CDR3 coding DNA: TGCGCCAGCAGCTTCCAGGGAACCGGGGAGCTGTTTTTT.

This clone was detected a few times. This rearrangement joins TRBV7-3 to TRBJ1-1, with 8 bases fitting TRBD1. The junction had 8 bases not matched to a gene; V was cut back by 5 bases and J by 3 bases. Germline values: CDR1 SGHTA, CDR2 FQGTGA. This CDR3 is 15 amino acids long. CDR3 in DNA: TGTGCCAGCAGCCCACAGGGGGGCGGCGACACTGAAGCTTTCTTT. Encoded protein: CASSPQGGGDTEAFF.

The V and J genes are TRBV18 and TRBJ1-1, with D perhaps matching TRBD1 (5 bases). V was pared by 6 bases and J by 11 bases, with 19 bases between. CDR3 length equals 13 residues. CDR1 and CDR2 (germline): KGHSH, LQKENI. The CDR3 sequence is CASSTAEGAAAFF. The CDR3 region has the DNA TGTGCCAGCTCCACCGCTGAAGGGGCCGCGGCTTTCTTT.